The sequence of this TCR beta chain was determined in a study of shared clonotypes between healthy human individuals (dated by TCRdb to the early 2020s). Context from the whole study: The cohort included a few men and a couple of women between 18 and 49 years of age. To increase sequencing depth and limit assay-specific biases, different laboratories used diverse techniques to prepare libraries and sequence TCR repertoires. Leukapheresis yielded between about 0.85 and 10 billion PBMCs per donor. For each donor, CD4 naive and CD4 memory were each run on three plates, CD8 naive on two plates, and CD8 memory on one plate. The study deeply sequenced blood TCR repertoires of about 5 healthy adults to estimate repertoire size and the extent of clonotype sharing between individuals. Study-level results and caveats: Naive subsets generally had larger estimated clonotype richness than memory subsets did. Compared with non-shared clonotypes, the clonotypes found in all four sorted-subset donors had higher generation probabilities. Sharing across several donors was observed for roughly 5.4% of naive CD4, over 3% of naive CD8, around 2.5% of memory CD4, and roughly 0.4% of memory CD8 clonotypes. Based on pairwise subsampling, the degree of clonotype sharing among donors was expected to be affected by sequencing depth. Sampling was restricted to blood, and TCR repertoires in tissue are likely to differ from TCR repertoires in blood. Because the study included only a small number of donors, the genetic and exposure-history diversity represented was limited. Even with the large sequencing depth, rarefaction of the sorted-subset datasets indicated that sequencing was incomplete.

A word on this clone: Its antigen is currently not known. Base qualities are not at hand, and no much larger clone is one base apart.

Its CDR3 holds 13 amino acids, cysteine through phenylalanine. This entry keeps only the CDR3 DNA: 39 bases, framed from base 1. Relative to germline, V is 4 bases shorter and J is 7 bases shorter, with 12 bases between their ends. From the germline V gene, CDR1 is SGHRS and CDR2 is YFSETQ. Donors were healthy HIV-negative adults with no recently reported acute infections or vaccinations. Every donor was a Caucasian adult living in Nashville, Tennessee, USA. CD4+ T cells were enriched by magnetic negative selection; naive cells were then positively selected on CD45RA, and the negative fraction formed the memory subset. Blood was obtained by leukapheresis, after which PBMCs were separated by Ficoll-Histopaque density gradient centrifugation and cryopreserved in liquid nitrogen vapor phase. Analytical flow cytometry was used to check the purity and quantity of every magnetically sorted T cell population. Genomic DNA was isolated from each sorted fraction and quantified by UV absorbance on a Nanodrop 2000c.

TCR CDR3 regions were amplified from genomic DNA by multiplex PCR using the deep immunoSEQ assay. Extracted genomic DNA from each cell subset was spread evenly across all wells of several immunoSEQ 96-well plates, with each plate serving as a replicate. For sorted subsets, each replicate PCR was loaded with roughly 200 ng genomic DNA, equivalent to 25,000 to 35,000 T cell genomes. Purified libraries were measured with a Qubit 3.0 fluorometer, size-checked on a Bioanalyzer 2100, and measured again with the KAPA Library Quantification kit. Every immunoSEQ 96-well plate was sequenced on a separate single-read 150-cycle Illumina NextSeq 550 flow cell. Under the source paper's analysis protocol: Because only junctional sequences without quality scores were contained in the immunoSEQ output, filtering matching that applied to full-length reads could not be performed. Sequences were annotated with PyIR, a Python wrapper for IgBLAST v1.9, using IMGT germline references to assign V/J genes and CDR3. Any read was removed if the V/J assignment was weak (E-value above 1e-6), the CDR3 was missing, or the read contained stop codons, out-of-frame junctions, or ambiguous translated residues. V3J clonotypes were defined by identical inferred V gene, J gene, and CDR3 amino acid sequence. To compute the percentage overlap between repertoires, the number of shared unique clonotypes was divided by the size of the smaller repertoire. RTK rarefaction, the Chao1 estimator, and Recon v2.1 estimates of unobserved clonotypes were used to assess repertoire richness. For all TCRbeta clonotypes obtained by the gDNA method from a handful of donors, generation probabilities were computed with OLGA. TCRdb provides this immuneACCESS table in a form limited to in-frame rearrangements. Some clones are lacking; in checked studies, under half of them reflect an unresolved V gene, and why the rest are absent is not known. The DNA was the basis for D and trimming; V, J and clone size are from that table. The sample yields approximately 1.5 million clones; 98% were counted once. Together, the top ten hold over 0.3% of the sample.

The TCR originated in a man aged 25-40 years in good health. The rearranged chain carries TRBV5-1 and TRBJ2-1; TRBD2 is a weak D gene call, 5 bases matching. The sequencing sample was made of naive CD4+ T cells sorted from blood. What this sample's cell subset or site label stands for: CD45RA+ positively selected. The CDR3 region has the sequence CASSQPGGNEQFF. In nucleotides, the sequence is TGCGCCAGCAGCCAGCCTGGAGGTAATGAGCAGTTCTTC.